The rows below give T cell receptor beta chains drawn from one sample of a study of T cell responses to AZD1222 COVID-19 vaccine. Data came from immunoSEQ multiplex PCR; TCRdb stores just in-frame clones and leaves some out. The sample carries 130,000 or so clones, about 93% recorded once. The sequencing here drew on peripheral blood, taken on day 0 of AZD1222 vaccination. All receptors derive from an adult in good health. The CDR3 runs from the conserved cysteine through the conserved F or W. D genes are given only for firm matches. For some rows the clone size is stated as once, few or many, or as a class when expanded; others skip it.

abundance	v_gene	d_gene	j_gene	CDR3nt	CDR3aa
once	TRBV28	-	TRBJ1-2	TGTGCCAGCAGTTTTATCGGGGGTAACTATGGCTACACCTTC	CASSFIGGNYGYTF
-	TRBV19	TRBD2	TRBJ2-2	TGTGCCAGTAGTAGGGAACTAGCGGGTTTAGGTCCGCTGTTTTTT	CASSRELAGLGPLFF
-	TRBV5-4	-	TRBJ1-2	TGTGCCAGCAGCTTGGCGAGGGGGTCCAACTATGGCTACACCTTC	CASSLARGSNYGYTF
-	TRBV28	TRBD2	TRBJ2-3	TGTGCCAGCAGCCATATCAGTTTAGGGGAGGGAACGCAGTATTTT	CASSHISLGEGTQYF
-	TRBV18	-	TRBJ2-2	TGTGCCAGCTCACCGGGGTCGGGTTTGGACACCGGGGAGCTGTTTTTT	CASSPGSGLDTGELFF
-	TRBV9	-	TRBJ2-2	TGTGCCAGCAGCGTAGTAGGGGCCGACACCGGGGAGCTGTTTTTT	CASSVVGADTGELFF
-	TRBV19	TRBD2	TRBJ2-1	TGTGCCAGTAGTCTTGCGCGGGGGGCCCGACGGCCCGAGCAGTTCTTC	CASSLARGARRPEQFF
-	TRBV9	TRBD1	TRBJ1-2	TGTGCCAGCAGCTATCAGGGGGCGCGGAATGGCTACACCTTC	CASSYQGARNGYTF
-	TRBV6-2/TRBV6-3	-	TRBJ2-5	TGTGCCAGCAGCCCGGGGCCACAAGAGACCCAGTACTTC	CASSPGPQETQYF
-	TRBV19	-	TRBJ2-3	TGTGCCAGTAGTATCATGTCGCCCCCCACAGATACGCAGTATTTT	CASSIMSPPTDTQYF